This T cell receptor beta chain emerged from a study of cytomegalovirus exposure and HLA in healthy donors. Though nominally healthy at sampling, donors likely had unrecorded immune exposures. The sample holds one count of this clone. Its specificity is unknown. The PCR made use of 60 Vbeta and 13 Jbeta primers. Clones were sequenced by immunoSEQ multiplex PCR, and TCRdb holds only the in-frame ones, with some missing. The repertoire holds roughly 190,000 clones, with around 77% as singletons. The CDR3 loop spans 14 amino acids. CDR1 is MNHNS, CDR2 SASEGT, per germline. With 9 bases clipped from V and 7 bases from J, the junction kept 9 bases outside the gene matches. Broader study findings: About 180 TCR beta chains were listed as cytomegalovirus-associated. Immune exposure information comprised only CMV serostatus.

The chain links TRBV6-1 to TRBJ1-3, with 10 positions matching TRBD1. The sequence came from a woman younger than 45 in good health and CMV-seropositive. Sample: PBMCs. The DNA of the CDR3 is TGTGCCAGTCAGATTCCGGGACAGGGGAACACCATATATTTT. As protein: CASQIPGQGNTIYF.